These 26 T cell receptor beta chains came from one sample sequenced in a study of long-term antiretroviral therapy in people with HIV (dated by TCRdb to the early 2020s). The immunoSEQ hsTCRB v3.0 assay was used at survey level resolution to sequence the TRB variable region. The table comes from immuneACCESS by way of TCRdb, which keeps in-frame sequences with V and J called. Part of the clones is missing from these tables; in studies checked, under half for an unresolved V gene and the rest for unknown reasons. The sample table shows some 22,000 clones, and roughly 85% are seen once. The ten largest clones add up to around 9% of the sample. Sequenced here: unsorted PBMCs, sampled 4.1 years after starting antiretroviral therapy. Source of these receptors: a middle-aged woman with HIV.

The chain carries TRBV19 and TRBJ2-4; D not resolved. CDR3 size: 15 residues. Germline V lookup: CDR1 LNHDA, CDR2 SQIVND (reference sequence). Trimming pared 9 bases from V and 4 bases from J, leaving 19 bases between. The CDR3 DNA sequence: TGTGCCAGCTCTGACCTCATCCTAGGGAAAAACATTCAGTACTTC. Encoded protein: CASSDLILGKNIQYF.

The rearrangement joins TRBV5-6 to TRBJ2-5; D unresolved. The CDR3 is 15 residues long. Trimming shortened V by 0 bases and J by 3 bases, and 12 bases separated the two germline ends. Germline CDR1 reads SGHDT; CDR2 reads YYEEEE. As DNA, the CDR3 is TGTGCCAGCAGCTTGGGGTCATCAGGAGAAGAGACCCAGTACTTC. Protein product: CASSLGSSGEETQYF. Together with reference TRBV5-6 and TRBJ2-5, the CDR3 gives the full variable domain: DAGVTQSPTHLIKTRGQQVTLRCSPKSGHDTVSWYQQALGQGPQFIFQYYEEEERQRGNFPDRFSGHQFPNYSSELNVNALLLGDSALYLCASSLGSSGEETQYFGPGTRLLVL.

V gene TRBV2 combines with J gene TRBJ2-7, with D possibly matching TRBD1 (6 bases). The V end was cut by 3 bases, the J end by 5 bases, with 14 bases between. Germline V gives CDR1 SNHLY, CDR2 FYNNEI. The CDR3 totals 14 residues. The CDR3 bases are TGTGCCAGCAGTGAGCACCTCAGGGGTCACGAGCAGTACTTC. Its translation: CASSEHLRGHEQYF.

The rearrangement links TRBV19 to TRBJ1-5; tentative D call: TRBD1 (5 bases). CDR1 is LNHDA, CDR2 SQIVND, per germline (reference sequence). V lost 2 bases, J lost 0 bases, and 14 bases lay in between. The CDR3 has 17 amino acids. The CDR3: CASSITWDPVSNQPQHF. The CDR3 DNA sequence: TGTGCCAGTAGTATAACGTGGGACCCCGTTAGCAATCAGCCCCAGCATTTT.

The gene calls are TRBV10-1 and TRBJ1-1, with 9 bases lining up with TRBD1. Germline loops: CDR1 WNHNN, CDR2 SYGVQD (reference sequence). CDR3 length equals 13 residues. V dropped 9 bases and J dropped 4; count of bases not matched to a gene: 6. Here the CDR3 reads CASSTGGPTEAFF. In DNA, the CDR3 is TGCGCCAGTAGTACAGGGGGCCCCACTGAAGCTTTCTTT.

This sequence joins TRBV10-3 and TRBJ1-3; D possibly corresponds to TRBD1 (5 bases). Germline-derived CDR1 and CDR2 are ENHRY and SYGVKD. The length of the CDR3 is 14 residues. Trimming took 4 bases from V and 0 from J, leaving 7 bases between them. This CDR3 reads CAISGGYSGNTIYF. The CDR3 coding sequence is TGTGCCATCAGTGGGGGCTACTCTGGAAACACCATATATTTT.

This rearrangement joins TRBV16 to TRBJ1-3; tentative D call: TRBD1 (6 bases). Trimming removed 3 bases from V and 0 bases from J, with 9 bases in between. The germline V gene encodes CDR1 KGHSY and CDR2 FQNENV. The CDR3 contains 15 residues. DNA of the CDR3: TGTGCCAGCAGCCAGGGACAACGCTCTGGAAACACCATATATTTT. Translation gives CASSQGQRSGNTIYF.

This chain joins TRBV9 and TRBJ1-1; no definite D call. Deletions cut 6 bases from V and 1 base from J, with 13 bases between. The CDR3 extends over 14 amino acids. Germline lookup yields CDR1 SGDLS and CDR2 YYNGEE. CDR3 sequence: CASTDGLSNTEAFF. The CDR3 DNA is TGTGCCAGCACCGACGGACTCTCGAACACTGAAGCTTTCTTT.

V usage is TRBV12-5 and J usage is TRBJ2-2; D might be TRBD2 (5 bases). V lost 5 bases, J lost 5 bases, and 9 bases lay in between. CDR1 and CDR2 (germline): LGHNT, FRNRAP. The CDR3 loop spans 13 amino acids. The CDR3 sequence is CASGRSGTGELFF. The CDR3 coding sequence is TGTGCTAGTGGTAGGAGCGGTACCGGGGAGCTGTTTTTT.

The CDR3 bases are TGTGCCAGCAGTGTAACAGAGAACAATGAGCAGTTCTTC. It codes for CASSVTENNEQFF. V gene TRBV27 combines with J gene TRBJ2-1; no clear D. CDR1 is MNHEY, CDR2 SMNVEV, per germline (reference sequence). The CDR3 is 13 amino acids. V lost 5 bases and J 5 bases, leaving 10 bases between the germline ends.

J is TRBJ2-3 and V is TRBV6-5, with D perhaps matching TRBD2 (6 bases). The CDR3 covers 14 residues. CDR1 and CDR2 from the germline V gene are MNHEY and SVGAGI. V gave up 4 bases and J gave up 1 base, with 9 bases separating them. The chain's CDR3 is CASSLTGGTDTQYF. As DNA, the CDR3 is TGTGCCAGCAGTTTGACGGGGGGCACAGATACGCAGTATTTT.

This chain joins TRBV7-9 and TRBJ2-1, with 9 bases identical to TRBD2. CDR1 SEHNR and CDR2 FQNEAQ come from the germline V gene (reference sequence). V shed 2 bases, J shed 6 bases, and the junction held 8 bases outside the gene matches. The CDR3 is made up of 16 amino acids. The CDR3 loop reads CASSLIGQRGANEQFF. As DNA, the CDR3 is TGTGCCAGCAGCTTAATCGGACAGCGGGGGGCCAATGAGCAGTTCTTC.

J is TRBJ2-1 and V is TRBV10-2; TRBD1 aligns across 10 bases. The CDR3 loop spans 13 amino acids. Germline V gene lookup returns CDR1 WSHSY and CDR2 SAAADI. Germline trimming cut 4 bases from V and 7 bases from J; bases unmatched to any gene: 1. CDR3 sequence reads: CASSGQGANEQFF. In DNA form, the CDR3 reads TGCGCCAGCAGTGGACAGGGGGCGAATGAGCAGTTCTTC.

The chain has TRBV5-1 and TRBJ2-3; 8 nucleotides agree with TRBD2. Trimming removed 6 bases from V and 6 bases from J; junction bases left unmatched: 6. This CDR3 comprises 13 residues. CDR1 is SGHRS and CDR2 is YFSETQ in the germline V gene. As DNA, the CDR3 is TGCGCCAGCAAGCACGGGAGGGCCGATACGCAGTATTTT. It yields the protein CASKHGRADTQYF. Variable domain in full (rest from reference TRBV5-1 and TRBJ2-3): KAGVTQTPRYLIKTRGQQVTLSCSPISGHRSVSWYQQTPGQGLQFLFEYFSETQRNKGNFPGRFSGRQFSNSRSEMNVSTLELGDSALYLCASKHGRADTQYFGPGTRLTVL.

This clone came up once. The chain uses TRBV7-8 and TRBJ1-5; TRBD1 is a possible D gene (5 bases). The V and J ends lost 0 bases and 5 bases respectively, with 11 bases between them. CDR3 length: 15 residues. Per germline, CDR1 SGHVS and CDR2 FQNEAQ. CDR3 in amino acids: CASSLARDAYQPQHF. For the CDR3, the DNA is TGTGCCAGCAGCTTAGCCCGGGACGCTTATCAGCCCCAGCATTTT.

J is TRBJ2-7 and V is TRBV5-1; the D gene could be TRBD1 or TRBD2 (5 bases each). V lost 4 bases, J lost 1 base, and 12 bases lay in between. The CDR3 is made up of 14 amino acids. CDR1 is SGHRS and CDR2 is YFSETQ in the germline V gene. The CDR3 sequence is CASSPRGESYEQYF. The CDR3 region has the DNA TGCGCCAGCAGCCCAAGAGGGGAATCCTACGAGCAGTACTTC.

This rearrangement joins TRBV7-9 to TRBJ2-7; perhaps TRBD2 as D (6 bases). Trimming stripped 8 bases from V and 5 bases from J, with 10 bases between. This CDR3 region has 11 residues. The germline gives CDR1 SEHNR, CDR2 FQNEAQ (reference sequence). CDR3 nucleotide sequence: TGTGCCAGCTCGGGACTCCACGAGCAGTACTTC. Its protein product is CASSGLHEQYF.

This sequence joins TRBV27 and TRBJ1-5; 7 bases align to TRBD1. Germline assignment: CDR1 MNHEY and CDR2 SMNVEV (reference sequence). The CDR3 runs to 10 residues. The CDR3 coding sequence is TGTAACACAGGGGTTCAGCCCCAGCATTTT. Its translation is CNTGVQPQHF.

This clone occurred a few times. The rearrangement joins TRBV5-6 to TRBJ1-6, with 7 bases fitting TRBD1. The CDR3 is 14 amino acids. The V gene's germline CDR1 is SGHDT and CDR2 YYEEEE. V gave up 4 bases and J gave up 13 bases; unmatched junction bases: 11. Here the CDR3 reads CASSANRGVSPLHF. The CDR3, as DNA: TGTGCCAGCAGCGCGAACAGGGGAGTTAGCCCCCTCCACTTT.

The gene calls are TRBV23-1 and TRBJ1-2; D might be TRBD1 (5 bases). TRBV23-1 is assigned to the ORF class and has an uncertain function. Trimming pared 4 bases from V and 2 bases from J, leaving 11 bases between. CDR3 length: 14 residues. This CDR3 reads CASSRGTVNYGYTF. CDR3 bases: TGCGCCAGCAGTCGCGGGACGGTCAACTATGGCTACACCTTC.

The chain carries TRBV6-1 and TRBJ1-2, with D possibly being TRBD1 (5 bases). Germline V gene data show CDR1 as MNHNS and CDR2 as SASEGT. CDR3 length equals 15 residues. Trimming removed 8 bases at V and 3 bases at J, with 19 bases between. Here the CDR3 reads CASVFLPGYDYGYTF. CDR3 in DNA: TGTGCCAGCGTGTTCCTCCCAGGGTACGACTATGGCTACACCTTC.

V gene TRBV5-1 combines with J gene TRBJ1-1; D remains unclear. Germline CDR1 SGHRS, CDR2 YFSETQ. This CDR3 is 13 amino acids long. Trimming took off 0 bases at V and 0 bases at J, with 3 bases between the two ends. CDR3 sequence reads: CASSLAVNTEAFF. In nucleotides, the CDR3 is TGCGCCAGCAGCTTGGCCGTGAACACTGAAGCTTTCTTT.

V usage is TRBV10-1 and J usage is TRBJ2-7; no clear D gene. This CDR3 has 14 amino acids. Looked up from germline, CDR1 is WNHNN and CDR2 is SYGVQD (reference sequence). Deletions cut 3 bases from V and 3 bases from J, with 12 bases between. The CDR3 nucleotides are TGCGCCAGCAGTGAATCGGGCGGCAGCTACGAGCAGTACTTC. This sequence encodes CASSESGGSYEQYF.

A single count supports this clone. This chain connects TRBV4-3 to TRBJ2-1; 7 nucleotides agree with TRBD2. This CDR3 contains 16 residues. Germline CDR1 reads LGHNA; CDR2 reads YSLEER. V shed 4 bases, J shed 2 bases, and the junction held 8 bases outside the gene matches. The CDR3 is CASSPSGVGTYNEQFF. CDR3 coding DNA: TGCGCCAGCAGCCCAAGCGGGGTGGGCACCTACAATGAGCAGTTCTTC.

Here the CDR3 reads CAWTPRLSYNEQFF. In nucleotides, the CDR3 is TGTGCCTGGACTCCCAGACTATCCTACAATGAGCAGTTCTTC. This chain links TRBV30 with TRBJ2-1; D is possibly TRBD2 (5 bases). The length of the CDR3 is 14 residues. V dropped 4 bases and J dropped 1 base, with 11 bases sitting between them. Germline lookup yields CDR1 GTSNPN and CDR2 SVGIG (reference sequence).

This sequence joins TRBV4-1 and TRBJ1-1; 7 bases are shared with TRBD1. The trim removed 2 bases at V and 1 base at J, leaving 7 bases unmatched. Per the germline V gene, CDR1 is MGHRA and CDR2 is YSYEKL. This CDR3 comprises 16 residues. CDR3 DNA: TGCGCCAGCAGCCAAACGACAGGGCGGCGGAACACTGAAGCTTTCTTT. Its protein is CASSQTTGRRNTEAFF.